Presented here are 24 T cell receptor beta chains from one specimen sequenced in a study of blood T cell repertoires in COVID-19. TCRdb keeps only in-frame clones here, not all; method: immunoSEQ multiplex PCR. The sample has 150,000 or so clones; approximately 87% are singletons. The sequencing sample was made of peripheral blood. All receptors derive from an elderly man with acute or convalescent COVID-19.

The rearrangement joins TRBV5-4 to TRBJ1-2; a possible D gene is TRBD1 (6 bases). CDR1 is SGHNT and CDR2 is YYREEE in the germline V gene (reference sequence). CDR3 length equals 14 residues. Trimming took 4 bases from V and 8 from J, leaving 18 bases between them. Here the CDR3 reads CASSREQGGLGYTF. The CDR3, as DNA: TGTGCCAGCAGCCGGGAACAGGGAGGGTTGGGCTACACCTTC.

This clone was seen a handful of times. V gene TRBV2 combines with J gene TRBJ1-5; no clear D gene. Trimming cost V 4 bases and J 2 bases, with 9 bases left between them. Germline V lookup: CDR1 SNHLY, CDR2 FYNNEI. The CDR3 runs to 14 residues. DNA for the CDR3: TGTGCCAGCAGTGTTGAGAGAGGCAATCAGCCCCAGCATTTT. It encodes CASSVERGNQPQHF.

The count of this clone is one. V usage is TRBV9 and J usage is TRBJ1-3, with 7 nucleotides matching TRBD1. Germline loops: CDR1 SGDLS, CDR2 YYNGEE. CDR3 length: 15 residues. V gave up 4 bases and J gave up 0 bases; unmatched junction bases: 4. The chain's CDR3 is CASSPRQGSGNTIYF. The CDR3 DNA is TGTGCCAGCAGCCCGAGACAGGGCTCTGGAAACACCATATATTTT.

This clone was counted once. V usage is TRBV4-2 and J usage is TRBJ1-4; maybe TRBD1 (5 bases). The CDR3 extends over 17 amino acids. CDR1 and CDR2 from the germline V gene are LGHNA and YNFKEQ. The germline V and J ends were trimmed by 1 base and 2 bases, with 14 bases remaining between them. The CDR3 DNA sequence: TGTGCCAGCAGCCAAGTGGGAGGGACGGTTACTAATGAAAAACTGTTTTTT. It encodes CASSQVGGTVTNEKLFF.

This chain connects TRBV29-1 to TRBJ2-3; 9 bases fit TRBD1. J gave up 3 bases and V 7 bases, and 11 bases lay outside the gene matches. CDR3 size: 15 residues. Germline assignment: CDR1 SQVTM and CDR2 ANQGSEA. The CDR3 sequence is CSARLQGARTDTQYF. The CDR3 DNA follows: TGCAGCGCCCGACTACAGGGGGCGCGGACAGATACGCAGTATTTT.

This rearrangement joins TRBV5-1 to TRBJ1-4; D gene uncertain. CDR1 and CDR2 (germline): SGHRS, YFSETQ. The CDR3 sequence is 16 residues long. Trimming shortened V by 0 bases and J by 1 base, and 10 bases separated the two germline ends. CDR3 DNA sequence: TGCGCCAGCAGCTTGGCCCCGGCGGTAACTAATGAAAAACTGTTTTTT. It is translated as CASSLAPAVTNEKLFF.

The V gene is TRBV6-5, the J gene TRBJ1-5; the match to TRBD1 covers 9 bases. The CDR3 consists of 13 residues. Looked up from germline, CDR1 is MNHEY and CDR2 is SVGAGI. V lost 7 bases, J lost 6 bases, and 4 bases stayed unmatched. The CDR3: CASTGQGSQPQHF. DNA of the CDR3: TGTGCCAGCACGGGACAGGGTAGTCAGCCCCAGCATTTT.

The chain combines TRBV5-5 with TRBJ2-1; D is unresolved. This CDR3 spans 14 amino acids. V was cut by 3 bases and J by 3 bases, with 10 bases left in between. Germline CDR1 is SGHKS and CDR2 is YYEKEE (reference sequence). DNA of the CDR3: TGTGCCAGCAGCTATGACGGAGTCTACAATGAGCAGTTCTTC. It translates to CASSYDGVYNEQFF.

The chain has TRBV5-1 and TRBJ2-5, with TRBD1 as a possible D gene (8 bases). This CDR3 comprises 15 residues. Germline CDR1 SGHRS, CDR2 YFSETQ. V was pared by 2 bases and J by 1 base, with 12 bases between. The CDR3 DNA sequence: TGCGCCAGCAGCTTACAGGGGGGGACCCAAGAGACCCAGTACTTC. Translated: CASSLQGGTQETQYF.

CDR3 in amino acids: CASSREGARAVDHNSPLHF. As DNA, the CDR3 is TGTGCCAGCAGCCGAGAGGGGGCCAGGGCTGTGGACCATAATTCACCCCTCCACTTT. The gene calls are TRBV5-4 and TRBJ1-6; 7 bases line up with TRBD1. Trimming took 4 bases from V and 5 from J; bases not matched to a gene: 18. This CDR3 spans 19 amino acids. Germline V gives CDR1 SGHNT, CDR2 YYREEE (reference sequence).

This chain links TRBV12-5 with TRBJ2-3, with 10 nucleotides matching TRBD2. Germline V gene data show CDR1 as LGHNT and CDR2 as FRNRAP. Trimming removed 7 bases from V and 4 bases from J; junction bases left unmatched: 11. This CDR3 comprises 16 residues. The CDR3 loop reads CASAISAGGPSDTQYF. The DNA for the CDR3 is TGTGCTAGTGCCATCTCAGCGGGGGGGCCTTCAGATACGCAGTATTTT.

The rearrangement links TRBV27 to TRBJ2-7; D is perhaps TRBD2 (6 bases). V was cut by 4 bases and J by 2 bases, with 15 bases left in between. The CDR3 has 15 amino acids. Germline V lookup: CDR1 MNHEY, CDR2 SMNVEV (reference sequence). CDR3 region: CASSSGVGRAYEQYF. The CDR3 DNA follows: TGTGCCAGCAGTTCGGGGGTGGGTAGGGCCTACGAGCAGTACTTC.

The rearrangement joins TRBV3-1 (or the pseudogene TRBV3-2) to TRBJ1-5; D is ambiguous. V shed 3 bases and J shed 5 bases, with 8 bases lying between them. Germline V CDR1 and CDR2: LGHDT, YNNKEL (reference sequence). CDR3 size: 13 residues. CDR3 in amino acids: CASSHRTDQPQHF. In DNA, the CDR3 is TGTGCCAGCAGCCACCGAACAGATCAGCCCCAGCATTTT.

J is TRBJ1-6 and V is TRBV3-1 (or the pseudogene TRBV3-2), with 7 bases that match TRBD1. V shed 4 bases and J 7 bases; nucleotides not matched to a gene: 4. From germline, CDR1 is LGHDT and CDR2 YNNKEL (reference sequence). The CDR3 is 14 amino acids. CDR3 region: CASSLGTANSPLHF. CDR3 nucleotides: TGTGCCAGCAGCCTCGGGACAGCGAATTCACCCCTCCACTTT.

The chain carries TRBV27 and TRBJ1-5, with 8 nucleotides matching TRBD1. Germline V gene lookup returns CDR1 MNHEY and CDR2 SMNVEV (reference sequence). This CDR3 has 15 residues. V lost 7 bases to trimming and J lost 2 bases; unmatched junction nucleotides: 7. CDR3 coding DNA: TGTGCCAGCACCCCGACAGGGGTCGGCAATCAGCCCCAGCATTTT. Its protein product is CASTPTGVGNQPQHF.

The V call is TRBV3-1 (or the pseudogene TRBV3-2), the J call TRBJ1-4; D may be TRBD1 (5 bases). Trimming stripped 4 bases from V and 8 bases from J, with 11 bases between. The germline gives CDR1 LGHDT, CDR2 YNNKEL (reference sequence). The CDR3 contains 13 residues. CDR3 in amino acids: CASSPGMGEKLFF. CDR3 nucleotides: TGTGCCAGCAGCCCAGGGATGGGGGAAAAACTGTTTTTT.

The chain couples TRBV3-1 (or the pseudogene TRBV3-2) to TRBJ2-1; 8 nucleotides match TRBD1. CDR3 size: 13 residues. The junction had 7 bases not matched to a gene; V was cut back by 4 bases and J by 11 bases. Germline V gene lookup returns CDR1 LGHDT and CDR2 YNNKEL (reference sequence). The CDR3 loop is CASSPRTGGKQFF. As DNA, the CDR3 is TGTGCCAGCAGCCCGCGTACAGGGGGTAAGCAGTTCTTC.

The CDR3 loop is CASSLGRGRGSYEQYF. In DNA, the CDR3 is TGTGCCAGCAGCTTGGGAAGGGGCCGCGGCTCCTACGAGCAGTACTTC. The V call is TRBV5-4, the J call TRBJ2-7; possible D gene TRBD1, 5 bases. The germline V gene has CDR1 SGHNT and CDR2 YYREEE (reference sequence). Trimming took 0 bases from V and 0 from J, leaving 13 bases between them. CDR3 length equals 16 residues.

The rearrangement uses TRBV4-1 and TRBJ1-6; TRBD1 matches at 7 bases. This CDR3 has 15 amino acids. Germline-derived CDR1 and CDR2 are MGHRA and YSYEKL. V lost 3 bases to trimming and J lost 10 bases; unmatched junction nucleotides: 9. This CDR3 is CASSQRQGEGSPLHF. The DNA for the CDR3 is TGCGCCAGCAGCCAGAGACAGGGAGAAGGATCACCCCTCCACTTT.

This clone appeared a few times. The genes are TRBV5-4 and TRBJ2-5; 9 positions match TRBD1. The CDR3 is 15 residues long. V shed 3 bases and J 3 bases; nucleotides not matched to a gene: 6. CDR1 and CDR2 (germline): SGHNT, YYREEE (reference sequence). This chain's CDR3 is CASSWTTGGEETQYF. The DNA of the CDR3 is TGTGCCAGCAGCTGGACGACAGGGGGAGAAGAGACCCAGTACTTC.

The chain links TRBV5-6 to TRBJ2-3; TRBD2 agrees at 9 bases. CDR1 and CDR2 (germline): SGHDT, YYEEEE. The junction had 7 bases not matched to a gene; V was cut back by 6 bases and J by 2 bases. CDR3 length: 15 residues. The DNA of the CDR3 is TGTGCCAGCACCATACTAGCGGGCTACACAGATACGCAGTATTTT. Translated: CASTILAGYTDTQYF.

This clone came up a few times. The V gene is TRBV28, the J gene TRBJ2-5; TRBD2 is a possible D gene (5 bases). Germline V gives CDR1 MDHEN, CDR2 SYDVKM. V lost 7 bases to trimming and J lost 2 bases, with 17 bases between them. The CDR3 has 15 amino acids. The CDR3 nucleotides are TGTGCCAGCATGCTATCCCGGTCGGGGCAAGAGACCCAGTACTTC. This codes for CASMLSRSGQETQYF. Complete variable domain (other parts from reference TRBV28 and TRBJ2-5): DVKVTQSSRYLVKRTGEKVFLECVQDMDHENMFWYRQDPGLGLRLIYFSYDVKMKEKGDIPEGYSVSREKKERFSLILESASTNQTSMYLCASMLSRSGQETQYFGPGTRLLVL.

This clone was recorded once. This chain connects TRBV10-3 to TRBJ1-3, with D perhaps matching TRBD1 (5 bases). V lost 3 bases and J lost 2, with 5 bases in between. CDR1 is ENHRY and CDR2 is SYGVKD in the germline V gene. The CDR3 runs 13 residues. This CDR3 reads CAISDRAGNTIYF. The DNA for the CDR3 is TGTGCCATCAGTGACAGGGCTGGAAACACCATATATTTT.

CDR3 nucleotides: TGTGCCAGCAGCTCCCGGACAGGGGCGAACACCGGGGAGCTGTTTTTT. Amino acids: CASSSRTGANTGELFF. The gene calls are TRBV7-2 and TRBJ2-2; TRBD1 aligns across 9 bases. V was pared by 4 bases and J by 0 bases, with 3 bases of the junction left unmatched. There are 16 residues in the CDR3. Germline V gene data show CDR1 as SGHTA and CDR2 as FQGNSA.